This T cell receptor (beta chain) was retrieved from a study of blood T cells in healthy people across ages. Study results and limitations: Observed TCR beta diversity per million T cells went down as age went up. This fall followed a roughly linear course with age. Diversity estimates drawn from one million T cells were deemed underestimates. Naive T cell percentage showed a strong correlation with TCR beta diversity.

Alongside a J-beta primer mix, a sample-barcoded 5' primer served in a second PCR lasting 7 to 11 cycles. TCRdb itself ran the 5' RACE reads through MiXCR, one entry per CDR3 protein. The sample includes just over 1 million distinct CDR3 sequences, 40% to 55% of them seen just once. Peripheral blood, approximately 10 milliliters per donor, was collected. The CDR3 runs 14 residues. The germline V gene has CDR1 SGHVS and CDR2 FNYEAQ. This clonotype was picked up a small number of times. Its antigen is unknown. This chain connects TRBV7-6 to TRBJ2-4; TRBD2 agrees at 10 bases. The tail of the sequence fits TRBJ2-7 better, so the J call may be wrong. The sequencing input was blood. The clonotype comes from a woman between 55 and 75 years old in good health. The CDR3 protein is CASSLIAGGYEQYF. The CDR3 DNA reads TGTGCCAGCAGCTTAATAGCGGGAGGTTACGAGCAGTACTTC.